This record covers a single TCR beta chain. The sample belongs to a study of cytomegalovirus exposure and HLA in healthy donors. PCR primers comprised 60 Vbeta and 13 Jbeta primers. Libraries were prepared by immunoSEQ multiplex PCR; TCRdb keeps only in-frame clonotypes and omits some of them. The profile covers about 170,000 clones, with roughly 70% appearing a single time and about 4.9% taken by the ten largest. This clonotype originated in a woman under 30 in good health and CMV-seropositive. The sequencing sample was made of PBMCs.

The DNA of the CDR3 is TGTGCCAGCAGTTATAACGGGAACACTGAAGCTTTCTTT. This codes for CASSYNGNTEAFF. V gene TRBV6-5 combines with J gene TRBJ1-1, with no clear D. The length of the CDR3 is 13 residues. Between the trimmed V and J ends, which lost 3 bases and 1 base, there was a span of 6 bases. The germline gives CDR1 MNHEY, CDR2 SVGAGI.